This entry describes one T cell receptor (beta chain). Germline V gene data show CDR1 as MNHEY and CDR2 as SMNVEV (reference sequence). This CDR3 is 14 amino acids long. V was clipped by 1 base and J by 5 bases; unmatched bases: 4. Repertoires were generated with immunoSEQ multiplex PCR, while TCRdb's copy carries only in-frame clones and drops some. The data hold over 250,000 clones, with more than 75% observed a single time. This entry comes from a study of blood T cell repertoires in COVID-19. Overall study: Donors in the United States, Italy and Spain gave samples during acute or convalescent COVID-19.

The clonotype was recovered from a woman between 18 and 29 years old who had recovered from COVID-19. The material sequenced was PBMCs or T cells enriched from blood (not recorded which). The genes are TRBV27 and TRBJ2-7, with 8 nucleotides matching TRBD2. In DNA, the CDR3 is TGTGCCAGCAGTTTATATGGACTAGCCCACGAGCAGTACTTC. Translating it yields CASSLYGLAHEQYF.